This is a list of T cell receptor beta chains from one sample in a study of prognosis after radiotherapy for stage I lung cancer. TCRdb processed the multiplex PCR reads anew with MiXCR; each CDR3 protein has one entry. The sample has approximately 23,000 distinct CDR3 sequences, 40% seen once; the top ten hold 55% to 70%. The source was PBMCs, collected before or after stereotactic body radiation therapy (not recorded which). The receptor set was obtained from a donor aged 50 or older with non-small cell lung cancer. Each CDR3 is given with its conserved first and last residue. The order of the fields is clone size, D gene, V gene, J gene, CDR3 length, CDR3 DNA, CDR3 protein. D genes are given only for firm matches. A row's size may be missing; if present it is once, few, many or a size class.

many,-,TRBV5-5,TRBJ2-1,12,TGTGCCAGCATGGGAGATATCGATGAGCAGTTCTTC,CASMGDIDEQFF
-,-,TRBV11-2,TRBJ2-7,15,TGTGCCAGCAGCCTCCGGAGGGCAGGCCCCTACGAGCAGTACTTC,CASSLRRAGPYEQYF
-,TRBD2,TRBV6-1,TRBJ2-7,13,TGTGCCAGCGGGGAGGGGAACTCCTACGAGCAGTACTTC,CASGEGNSYEQYF
-,-,TRBV7-9,TRBJ1-1,16,TGTGCCAGCAGCAGCACGGACATGGGCGCTAACACTGAAGCTTTCTTT,CASSSTDMGANTEAFF
-,TRBD1,TRBV2,TRBJ1-1,17,TGTGCCAGCAATGACCCAATCAACAGGGGTGGGAACACTGAAGCTTTCTTT,CASNDPINRGGNTEAFF
-,TRBD2,TRBV6-1,TRBJ2-1,18,TGTGCCAGCAGGCTAGCGGGAACAAACCCGAGCTCCTACAATGAGCAGTTCTTC,CASRLAGTNPSSYNEQFF
-,-,TRBV24-1,TRBJ2-2,15,TGTGCCACCAGTGAGGCCCAGGCGAACACCGGGGAGCTGTTTTTT,CATSEAQANTGELFF
-,TRBD1,TRBV12-3/TRBV12-4,TRBJ2-3,14,TGTGCCAGCAGTGACGGACAGGGGGCAGATACGCAGTATTTT,CASSDGQGADTQYF
many,-,TRBV7-9,TRBJ1-1,17,TGTGCCAGCAGCTTAGCTAGTGACATCCCGATGAACACTGAAGCTTTCTTT,CASSLASDIPMNTEAFF
-,-,TRBV28,TRBJ1-1,14,TGTGCCAGCCGCCTAATCAGGGCGGGGACTGAAGCTTTCTTT,CASRLIRAGTEAFF
-,-,TRBV11-3,TRBJ2-5,18,TGTGCCAGCAGCCCACCGGTCTCAGGGGTCTCGATGGGTGAGACCCAGTACTTC,CASSPPVSGVSMGETQYF
many,-,TRBV19,TRBJ1-6,13,TGTGCCAGTAGTACCCAGAGTAATTCACCCCTCCACTTT,CASSTQSNSPLHF
many,TRBD2,TRBV24-1,TRBJ2-2,17,TGTGCCACCAGTTCCCCGACTAGCTCCGTTAACACCGGGGAGCTGTTTTTT,CATSSPTSSVNTGELFF
many,-,TRBV24-1,TRBJ2-7,15,TGTGCCACCGCCGCAGGCCAATCGAGGCCAACCGAGCAGTACTTC,CATAAGQSRPTEQYF
many,-,TRBV30,TRBJ1-6,16,TGTGCCTGGAAGCCCCTTGGGTCGAACTATAATTCACCCCTCCACTTT,CAWKPLGSNYNSPLHF